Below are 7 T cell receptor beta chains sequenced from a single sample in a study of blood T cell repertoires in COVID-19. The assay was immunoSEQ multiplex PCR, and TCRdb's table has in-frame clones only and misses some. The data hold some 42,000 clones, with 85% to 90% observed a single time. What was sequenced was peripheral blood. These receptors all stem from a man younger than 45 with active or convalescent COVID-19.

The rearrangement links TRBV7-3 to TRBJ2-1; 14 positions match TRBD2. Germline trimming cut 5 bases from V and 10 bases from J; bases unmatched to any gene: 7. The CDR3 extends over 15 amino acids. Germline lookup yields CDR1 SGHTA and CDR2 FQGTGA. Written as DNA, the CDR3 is TGTGCCAGCAGCCGGGGACTAGCGGGAGTTCAAGAGCAGTTCTTC. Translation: CASSRGLAGVQEQFF. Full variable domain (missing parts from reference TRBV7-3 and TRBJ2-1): GAGVSQTPSNKVTEKGKYVELRCDPISGHTALYWYRQSLGQGPEFLIYFQGTGAADDSGLPNDRFFAVRPEGSVSTLKIQRTERGDSAVYLCASSRGLAGVQEQFFGPGTRLTVL.

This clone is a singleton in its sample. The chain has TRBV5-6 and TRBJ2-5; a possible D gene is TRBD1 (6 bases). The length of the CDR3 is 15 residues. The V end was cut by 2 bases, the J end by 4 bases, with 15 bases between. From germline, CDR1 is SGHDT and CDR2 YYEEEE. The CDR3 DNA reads TGTGCCAGCAGCTTAGACCGGGGACAATTAGAGACCCAGTACTTC. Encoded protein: CASSLDRGQLETQYF.

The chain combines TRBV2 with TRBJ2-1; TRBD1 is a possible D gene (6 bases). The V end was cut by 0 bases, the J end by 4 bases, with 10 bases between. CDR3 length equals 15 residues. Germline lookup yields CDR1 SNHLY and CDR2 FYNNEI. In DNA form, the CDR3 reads TGTGCCAGCAGTGAAGCCGGGACAATATACAATGAGCAGTTCTTC. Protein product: CASSEAGTIYNEQFF.

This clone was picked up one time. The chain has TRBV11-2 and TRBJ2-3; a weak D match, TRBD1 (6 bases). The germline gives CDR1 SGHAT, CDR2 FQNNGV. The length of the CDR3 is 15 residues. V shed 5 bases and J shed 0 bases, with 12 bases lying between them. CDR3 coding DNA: TGTGCCAGCAGCGCAGGGGTGATTAGCACAGATACGCAGTATTTT. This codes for CASSAGVISTDTQYF.

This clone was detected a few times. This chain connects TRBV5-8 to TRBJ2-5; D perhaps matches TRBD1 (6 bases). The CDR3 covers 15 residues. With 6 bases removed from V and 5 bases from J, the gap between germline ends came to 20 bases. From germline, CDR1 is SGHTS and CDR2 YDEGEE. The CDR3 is CASTTFTQGMETQYF. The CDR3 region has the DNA TGTGCCAGCACCACTTTTACACAGGGAATGGAGACCCAGTACTTC. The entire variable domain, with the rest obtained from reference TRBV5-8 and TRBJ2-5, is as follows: EAGVTQSPTHLIKTRGQQATLRCSPISGHTSVYWYQQALGLGLQFLLWYDEGEERNRGNFPPRFSGRQFPNYSSELNVNALELEDSALYLCASTTFTQGMETQYFGPGTRLLVL.

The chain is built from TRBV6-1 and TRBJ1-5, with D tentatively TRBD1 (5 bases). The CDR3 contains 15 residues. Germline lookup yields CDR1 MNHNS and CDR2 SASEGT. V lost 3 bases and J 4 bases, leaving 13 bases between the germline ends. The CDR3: CASSESGFRNQPQHF. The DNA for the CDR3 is TGTGCCAGCAGTGAGTCAGGGTTTCGAAATCAGCCCCAGCATTTT.

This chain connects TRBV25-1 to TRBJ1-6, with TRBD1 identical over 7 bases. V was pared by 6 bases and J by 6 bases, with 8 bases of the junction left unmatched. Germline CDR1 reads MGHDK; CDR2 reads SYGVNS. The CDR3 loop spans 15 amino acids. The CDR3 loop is CASSDGQAFNSPLHF. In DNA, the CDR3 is TGTGCCAGCAGCGACGGACAGGCCTTTAATTCACCCCTCCACTTT.